The 28 T cell receptor beta chains below all came from one sample that was sequenced in a study of Graves' ophthalmopathy and Graves' hyperthyroidism. From RNA, the CDR3 regions of TCR beta chains were amplified and sequenced. The authors performed first-round RT-PCR with HTBI primers and then a second-round multiplex PCR. MiXCR, applied by TCRdb to the multiplex PCR reads, yields one record per CDR3 protein. The sample contains roughly 700,000 distinct CDR3 sequences, approximately 40% of which appear only once. The sequenced material came from peripheral blood. These receptors were taken from an adult man with Graves' ophthalmopathy.

The J gene is TRBJ1-2, the V gene TRBV11-1; 7 bases map to TRBD1. CDR3 length equals 17 residues. CDR1 and CDR2 from the germline V gene are SGHAT and FQDESV (reference sequence). The ends lost 0 bases at V and 4 bases at J; junction bases unmatched: 11. CDR3 amino acids: CASSLAQGGGGGYGYTF. The CDR3 coding sequence is TGTGCCAGCAGCTTAGCGCAAGGGGGCGGAGGAGGCTATGGCTACACCTTC.

This clonotype showed up many times. V gene TRBV19 combines with J gene TRBJ1-5; no definite D call. CDR1 is LNHDA, CDR2 SQIVND, per germline (reference sequence). Trimming removed 8 bases at V and 7 bases at J, with 12 bases between. This CDR3 comprises 12 residues. CDR3 DNA sequence: TGTGCCAGTGGTAAAGGGTACCAGCCCCAGCATTTT. Its protein is CASGKGYQPQHF.

The genes are TRBV7-9 and TRBJ2-2; D remains unclear. Per germline, CDR1 SEHNR and CDR2 FQNEAQ (reference sequence). The CDR3 totals 15 residues. Trimming cost V 0 bases and J 6 bases, with 11 bases left between them. The CDR3 nucleotides are TGTGCCAGCAGCTTAGCGTCCGCCGGGTCCGGGGAGCTGTTTTTT. It yields the protein CASSLASAGSGELFF.

The chain employs TRBV20-1 and TRBJ2-5; D unclear. CDR3 size: 10 residues. Germline lookup yields CDR1 DFQATT and CDR2 SNEGSKA (reference sequence). With 3 bases removed from V and 7 bases from J, the gap between germline ends came to 6 bases. The CDR3 is CSASEWTQYF. CDR3 DNA sequence: TGCAGTGCTAGCGAATGGACCCAGTACTTC.

This clonotype was observed at least ten times. This chain uses TRBV25-1 with TRBJ1-6; TRBD1 agrees at 11 bases. V lost 5 bases, J lost 8 bases, and 5 bases stayed unmatched. The CDR3 extends over 15 amino acids. Germline assignment: CDR1 MGHDK and CDR2 SYGVNS. CDR3 nucleotide sequence: TGTGCCAGCAGTTCTCCGGGACAGGGGGATTCACCCCTCCACTTT. Amino acids: CASSSPGQGDSPLHF. Filled out from reference TRBV25-1 and TRBJ1-6, the complete variable domain reads EADIYQTPRYLVIGTGKKITLECSQTMGHDKMYWYQQDPGMELHLIHYSYGVNSTEKGDLSSESTVSRIRTEHFPLTLESARPSHTSQYLCASSSPGQGDSPLHFGNGTRLTVT.

The V and J genes are TRBV5-1 and TRBJ2-7, with D unresolved. The CDR3 totals 12 residues. Germline V gives CDR1 SGHRS, CDR2 YFSETQ. Trimming took 2 bases from V and 6 from J, leaving 9 bases between them. CDR3 DNA sequence: TGCGCCAGCAGCTTACCTTCTACCGAGCAGTACTTC. It translates to CASSLPSTEQYF.

The V gene is TRBV29-1, the J gene TRBJ2-6, with TRBD1 identical over 8 bases. With V trimmed by 0 bases and J by 3 bases, 7 bases remained unmatched. Germline CDR1 and CDR2: SQVTM and ANQGSEA. The CDR3 runs to 17 residues. Here the CDR3 reads CSVEDPDRAYGANVLTF. As DNA, the CDR3 is TGCAGCGTTGAAGATCCGGACAGGGCCTATGGGGCCAACGTCCTGACTTTC.

This clonotype has a single count. Likely a read error: the CDR3 ends without its conserved phenylalanine or tryptophan. The genes are TRBV9 and TRBJ2-5; D is unclear. Between the trimmed V and J ends, which lost 0 bases and 1 base, there was a span of 13 bases. This CDR3 is 16 amino acids long. The germline gives CDR1 SGDLS, CDR2 YYNGEE. The CDR3 nucleotides read TGTGCCAGCAGCGTAGCTCTTCTCTCTGGCCAAGAGACCCAGTACCTC. It encodes CASSVALLSGQETQYL.

This clonotype was counted a few times. This chain uses TRBV20-1 with TRBJ2-5, with 11 bases aligning to TRBD1. Germline trimming cut 0 bases from V and 5 bases from J; bases unmatched to any gene: 11. This CDR3 spans 17 amino acids. The germline V gene has CDR1 DFQATT and CDR2 SNEGSKA (reference sequence). For the CDR3, the DNA is TGCAGTGCTAGAGACTACCCAGGACAGGGGGCAGAGGAGACCCAGTACTTC. Translating gives CSARDYPGQGAEETQYF.

A few counts support this clonotype. This sequence joins TRBV20-1 and TRBJ1-4; a weak D match, TRBD1 (5 bases). The germline V gene encodes CDR1 DFQATT and CDR2 SNEGSKA (reference sequence). With 6 bases removed from V and 2 bases from J, the gap between germline ends came to 13 bases. The CDR3 runs to 14 residues. DNA of the CDR3: TGCAGTGCGTCCCCGGGGGGGACTAATGAAAAACTGTTTTTT. Translation: CSASPGGTNEKLFF.

This clonotype was seen just once. The chain recombines TRBV19 with TRBJ2-5; D unclear. The CDR3 runs 13 residues. The germline V and J ends were trimmed by 8 bases and 4 bases, with 14 bases remaining between them. CDR1 is LNHDA and CDR2 is SQIVND in the germline V gene (reference sequence). Here the CDR3 reads CASSPKAVETQYF. The CDR3 bases are TGTGCCAGTTCCCCAAAGGCTGTAGAGACCCAGTACTTC. The full variable domain, with the rest looked up from reference TRBV19 and TRBJ2-5, is DGGITQSPKYLFRKEGQNVTLSCEQNLNHDAMYWYRQDPGQGLRLIYYSQIVNDFQKGDIAEGYSVSREKKESFPLTVTSAQKNPTAFYLCASSPKAVETQYFGPGTRLLVL.

The chain has TRBV20-1 and TRBJ1-2, with D unclear. Per the germline V gene, CDR1 is DFQATT and CDR2 is SNEGSKA (reference sequence). The CDR3 sequence is 12 residues long. Between the trimmed V and J ends, which lost 1 base and 4 bases, there was a span of 7 bases. The CDR3 region is CSARAVFYGYTF. The CDR3 DNA sequence: TGCAGTGCTAGAGCGGTCTTCTATGGCTACACCTTC.

The table lists this clonotype with a few counts. In DNA, the CDR3 is TGTGCCAGCAGCTCCCAGGGACAGCGTCAAGAGACCCAGTACTTC. It codes for CASSSQGQRQETQYF. The chain combines TRBV7-9 with TRBJ2-5, with TRBD1 matching 7 bases. This CDR3 is built from 15 residues. Germline CDR1 SEHNR, CDR2 FQNEAQ (reference sequence). V was clipped by 4 bases and J by 2 bases; unmatched bases: 7.

The chain uses TRBV7-6 and TRBJ2-7; D might be TRBD1 (6 bases). V dropped 1 base and J dropped 2 bases, with 9 bases sitting between them. The CDR3 is 14 amino acids. Germline CDR1 is SGHVS and CDR2 is FNYEAQ. CDR3 amino acids: CASSLVQGTYEQYV. The CDR3 DNA is TGTGCCAGCAGCTTAGTACAGGGTACCTACGAGCAGTACGTC.

This clonotype came up many times. The CDR3 loop is CASSVDLEGNSPLHF. Written as DNA, the CDR3 is TGTGCCAGCAGCGTAGACTTAGAGGGAAATTCACCCCTCCACTTT. The chain couples TRBV9 to TRBJ1-6; D remains unclear. CDR3 size: 15 residues. Germline CDR1 reads SGDLS; CDR2 reads YYNGEE. Deletions cut 0 bases from V and 7 bases from J, with 11 bases between.

In its sample, this clonotype was seen a few times. This chain joins TRBV7-9 and TRBJ2-2; 7 positions agree with TRBD1. With 6 bases clipped from V and 2 bases from J, the junction kept 6 bases outside the gene matches. Germline V gene data show CDR1 as SEHNR and CDR2 as FQNEAQ (reference sequence). This CDR3 spans 15 amino acids. This chain's CDR3 is CASSQAGGNTGELFF. CDR3 nucleotides: TGTGCCAGCAGTCAGGCAGGGGGTAACACCGGGGAGCTGTTTTTT.

This clonotype was recorded many times. V usage is TRBV20-1 and J usage is TRBJ2-7, with a possible D match to TRBD1 (5 bases). From germline, CDR1 is DFQATT and CDR2 SNEGSKA (reference sequence). V was cut by 6 bases and J by 6 bases, with 12 bases left in between. This CDR3 is built from 11 residues. As DNA, the CDR3 is TGCAGTGCCGCCCAGGGTGCCGAGCAGTACTTC. This gives the protein CSAAQGAEQYF.

The chain uses TRBV15 and TRBJ1-2; TRBD1 might be the D (6 bases). The V gene's germline CDR1 is LNHNV and CDR2 YYDKDF (reference sequence). Trimming pared 3 bases from V and 6 bases from J, leaving 11 bases between. The CDR3 is 13 residues long. Written as DNA, the CDR3 is TGTGCCACCAGCAGCCGGGGGCATAATGGCTACACCTTC. Protein sequence: CATSSRGHNGYTF.

V gene TRBV29-1 combines with J gene TRBJ2-2; 10 positions match TRBD1. The CDR3 length is 12 residues. V shed 8 bases, J shed 7 bases, and the junction held 4 bases outside the gene matches. Germline V gene sequence: CDR1 SQVTM, CDR2 ANQGSEA. CDR3 protein: CSWTGGSGELFF. The CDR3 nucleotides read TGCAGCTGGACAGGGGGGAGCGGGGAGCTGTTTTTT.

This clonotype was detected only once. V usage is TRBV7-2 and J usage is TRBJ2-7, with D hard to call. The J call may be wrong; the DNA end is better matched by TRBJ2-5. CDR1 and CDR2 (germline): SGHTA, FQGNSA. The CDR3 has 13 residues. The CDR3 sequence is CASSAVYQETQYF. The CDR3 nucleotides are TGTGCCAGCAGCGCCGTGTACCAAGAGACCCAGTACTTC.

As regards this clonotype: The junction and the germline gene differ at one end; a read error may be behind it. This rearrangement joins TRBV2 to TRBJ2-5; no reliable D call. Germline lookup yields CDR1 SNHLY and CDR2 FYNNEI. There are 13 residues in the CDR3. The CDR3 DNA follows: TGTGCCAGCCGGTGGCAGTACCAAGAGGCCCAGTACTTC. It yields the protein CASRWQYQEAQYF. Looking up the rest from reference TRBV2 and TRBJ2-5 gives the full variable domain: EPEVTQTPSHQVTQMGQEVILRCVPISNHLYFYWYRQILGQKVEFLVSFYNNEISEKSEIFDDQFSVERPDGSNFTLKIRSTKLEDSAMYFCASRWQYQEAQYFGPGTRLLVL.

In this sample, this clonotype turned up many times. The V and J genes are TRBV7-8 and TRBJ1-2; tentatively, D is TRBD1 (6 bases). V was trimmed by 3 bases and J by 5 bases, leaving 10 bases between them. The CDR3 consists of 13 residues. Germline assignment: CDR1 SGHVS and CDR2 FQNEAQ. The CDR3 protein is CASSFGQMYGYTF. The CDR3, as DNA: TGTGCCAGCAGCTTCGGACAGATGTATGGCTACACCTTC.

J is TRBJ1-2 and V is TRBV2; 8 bases match TRBD1. V gave up 7 bases and J gave up 5 bases; unmatched junction bases: 6. CDR1 and CDR2 from the germline V gene are SNHLY and FYNNEI. This CDR3 comprises 13 residues. The CDR3 DNA reads as TGTGCCAGCACCGGGACAGGAGCATATGGCTACACCTTC. Translating it yields CASTGTGAYGYTF.

This clonotype was picked up a small number of times. The V and J genes are TRBV15 and TRBJ2-5; 7 positions match TRBD2. This CDR3 spans 18 amino acids. V lost 2 bases and J lost 0; bases outside the gene matches: 12. Per germline, CDR1 LNHNV and CDR2 YYDKDF (reference sequence). Written as DNA, the CDR3 is TGTGCCACCAGCAGATATCCTCTTGGTAGCGGGTACCAAGAGACCCAGTACTTC. Translated, it gives CATSRYPLGSGYQETQYF.

The chain employs TRBV7-2 and TRBJ2-2; 8 nucleotides agree with TRBD2. After removal of 2 bases from V and 0 bases from J, the junction contained 2 bases not matched to a gene. The CDR3 runs 16 residues. Germline CDR1 reads SGHTA; CDR2 reads FQGNSA. The CDR3 protein is CASSLTSGSNTGELFF. In DNA, the CDR3 is TGTGCCAGCAGCTTAACTAGCGGCTCGAACACCGGGGAGCTGTTTTTT.

This clonotype was recorded only once. This chain links TRBV9 with TRBJ2-6; the D is unclear. The CDR3 is 18 residues long. Trimming removed 4 bases at V and 0 bases at J, with 17 bases between. Per the germline V gene, CDR1 is SGDLS and CDR2 is YYNGEE. The CDR3 DNA follows: TGTGCCAGCAGCTTAGAGGCCTCCCCGAGCTCTGGGGCCAACGTCCTGACTTTC. Protein: CASSLEASPSSGANVLTF.

This clonotype occurred many times. The chain combines TRBV7-9 with TRBJ1-4; weak D call: TRBD1 (5 bases). The CDR3 length is 14 residues. The germline V and J ends were trimmed by 0 bases and 3 bases, with 5 bases remaining between them. CDR1 and CDR2 (germline): SEHNR, FQNEAQ (reference sequence). CDR3 sequence: CASSLAGPNEKLFF. In DNA, the CDR3 is TGTGCCAGCAGCTTAGCGGGACCTAATGAAAAACTGTTTTTT.

J is TRBJ1-1 and V is TRBV7-9; D unresolved. The CDR3 runs to 15 residues. With 6 bases removed from V and 5 bases from J, the gap between germline ends came to 19 bases. Germline assignment: CDR1 SEHNR and CDR2 FQNEAQ (reference sequence). CDR3: CASSLRRPRGTEAFF. CDR3 coding DNA: TGTGCCAGCAGTTTACGTCGGCCCCGGGGAACTGAAGCTTTCTTT.